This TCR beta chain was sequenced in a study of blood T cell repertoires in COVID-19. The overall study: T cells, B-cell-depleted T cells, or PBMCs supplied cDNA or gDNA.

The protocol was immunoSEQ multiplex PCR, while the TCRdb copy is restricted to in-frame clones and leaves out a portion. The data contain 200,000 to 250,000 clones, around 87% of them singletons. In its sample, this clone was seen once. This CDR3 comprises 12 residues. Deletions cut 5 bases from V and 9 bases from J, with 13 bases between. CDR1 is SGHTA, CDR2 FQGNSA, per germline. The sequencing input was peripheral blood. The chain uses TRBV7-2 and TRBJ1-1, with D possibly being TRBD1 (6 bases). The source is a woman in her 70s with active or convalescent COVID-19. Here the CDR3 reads CASSGLQGQAFF. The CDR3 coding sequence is TGTGCCAGCAGCGGATTACAGGGCCAAGCTTTCTTT. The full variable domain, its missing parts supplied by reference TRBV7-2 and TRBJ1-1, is GAGVSQSPSNKVTEKGKDVELRCDPISGHTALYWYRQSLGQGLEFLIYFQGNSAPDKSGLPSDRFSAERTGGSVSTLTIQRTQQEDSAVYLCASSGLQGQAFFGQGTRLTVV.